The rows below give T cell receptor beta chains drawn from one sample of a study of blood T cell repertoires in COVID-19. Assay used: immunoSEQ multiplex PCR; TCRdb lists only in-frame clones, some missing. Of about 240,000 clones listed, about 86% were seen once; the top ten hold about 3.5%. Sequencing input: PBMCs or T cells enriched from blood (not recorded which). The receptor source for this set is a woman aged 40-49 years with acute COVID-19. CDR3s include the opening cysteine and the closing phenylalanine or tryptophan. Fields, in order: D gene, V gene, clone size, CDR3 protein. A D gene is named only where the DNA matches it firmly. The listing skips clone size in some rows; elsewhere it reads once, few, many or a size class.

>TRBD1|TRBV7-8|few
CASSRTGENTEAFF
>NA|TRBV5-1|NA
CASSLEGPYNEQFF
>TRBD1|TRBV5-1|NA
CASSNTTGNYGYTF
>TRBD2|TRBV12-3/TRBV12-4|NA
CASSLQREYPFF
>NA|TRBV10-3|once
CAISSSDSSANTGELFF
>TRBD2|TRBV11-3|NA
CASSPGTTYEQYF
>TRBD1|TRBV19|NA
CASRDRGDSNQPQHF
>NA|TRBV19|NA
CASSQKARDTRLRSFVDTIYF
>TRBD1|TRBV7-2|NA
CASSLALDRGNQPQHF
>TRBD2|TRBV15|once
CATSRDRAGGYNEQFF
>NA|TRBV21-1|NA
CASSAERSNQPQHF
>TRBD2|TRBV7-8|NA
CASSLAGTRGSSYNEQFF
>NA|TRBV19|NA
CASSIDDAEPYGYTF
>TRBD1|TRBV28|NA
CASSLLGGIGSGNTIYF
>TRBD2|TRBV24-1|NA
CATSDTGTSGYNEQFF
>TRBD1|TRBV3-1/TRBV3-2|NA
CASSQTGVTGELFF
>NA|TRBV2|NA
CASSTGYSGNTIYF
>NA|TRBV5-4|NA
CASSPHATGELFF
>NA|TRBV5-1|NA
CASSLDTPNTGELFF
>NA|TRBV9|many
CASSVARGTTDTQYF
>NA|TRBV20-1|NA
CSASGRRGGGYEQYF
>TRBD2|TRBV6-1|many
CASSEAGSGRPGELFF
>NA|TRBV18|NA
CASSPRASSSYEQYF
>TRBD1|TRBV5-5|few
CASSEGQGGFSPLHF
>TRBD1|TRBV5-4|NA
CASSLKGDRAGELFF
>TRBD1|TRBV18|NA
CASSRDREDYGYTF
>NA|TRBV5-1|NA
CASSTQMNTEAFF
>NA|TRBV5-4|NA
CASSLEVGSTEAFF
>TRBD2|TRBV4-2|NA
CASSQTSATDTQYF
>TRBD1|TRBV5-3|NA
CARRWDRIKETQYF
>TRBD1|TRBV4-1|NA
CASSRYGTGTYNEQFF
>NA|TRBV10-3|NA
CAIRGGSYNEQFF
>NA|TRBV28|NA
CASSFQNNNYGYTF
>TRBD2|TRBV4-1|NA
CASSQGLASHYEQYF
>TRBD1|TRBV5-4|NA
CASSRDSDTQYF
>NA|TRBV5-5|NA
CASSLGVALSSYEQYF
>TRBD2|TRBV19|NA
CASSWREGGNEQYF